This record looks at one TCR beta chain sequence and its context. The antigen is undetermined. Measured with immunoSEQ multiplex PCR; TCRdb has only the in-frame clones, and not every one. The table includes approximately 2.1 million clones, 85% to 95% detected once. CDR3 length equals 13 residues. Trimming pared 4 bases from V and 4 bases from J, leaving 13 bases between. Looked up from germline, CDR1 is SQVTM and CDR2 is ANQGSEA. This sample is drawn from a study of shared clonotypes between healthy human individuals. Study-wide results and limits: Rarefaction indicated that sorted-subset sequencing remained incomplete although depth was large. Among the subsets, naive ones generally showed larger estimated richness than memory ones. Only blood was sampled; tissue repertoires likely differ.

The TCR originated in a man in his late teens or twenties in good health. Some clones in this sample may be carry-over from other donors' samples. Source material: naive CD4+ T cells from PBMCs. The subset here: CD45RA+ positively selected. The chain uses TRBV29-1 and TRBJ1-2; tentatively, D is TRBD1 (6 bases). CDR3 nucleotide sequence: TGCAGCGTTGCTCCAGGGGCTATCTATGGCTACACCTTC. It yields the protein CSVAPGAIYGYTF.